This entry lists 20 T cell receptor beta chains sequenced from one sample in a study of early T cells in non-severe SARS-CoV-2 infection. TCRdb re-called the 5' RACE reads through MiXCR, storing one row per CDR3 protein. The table has 60,000 to 70,000 distinct CDR3 sequences, 9.1% seen once. What was sequenced was whole blood. All receptors derive from an adult who was a healthcare worker with PCR-confirmed SARS-CoV-2 infection or an uninfected control (not recorded which).

This clonotype was recorded a few times. This chain links TRBV27 with TRBJ2-2, with a weak D call TRBD2 (5 bases). This CDR3 has 16 amino acids. Per the germline V gene, CDR1 is MNHEY and CDR2 is SMNVEV (reference sequence). V lost 7 bases to trimming and J lost 5 bases, with 20 bases between them. CDR3 sequence reads: CASTPHAAERTGELFF. CDR3 nucleotides: TGTGCCAGCACCCCCCACGCAGCGGAGAGGACCGGGGAGCTGTTTTTT.

The gene calls are TRBV20-1 and TRBJ2-1; D is tentatively TRBD1 or TRBD2 (5 bases each). The length of the CDR3 is 16 residues. Germline CDR1 reads DFQATT; CDR2 reads SNEGSKA (reference sequence). Trimming pared 0 bases from V and 5 bases from J, leaving 17 bases between. DNA of the CDR3: TGCAGTGCTAGAGACCAGGGTTGGGGGTCCGACAATGAGCAGTTCTTC. Translated, it gives CSARDQGWGSDNEQFF.

Only a few counts were recorded for this clonotype. The chain couples TRBV7-2 to TRBJ2-1; unclear D gene. CDR1 and CDR2 (germline): SGHTA, FQGNSA. Trimming cost V 1 base and J 4 bases, with 5 bases left between them. The CDR3 consists of 13 residues. The CDR3 protein is CASSLEIYNEQFF. Here the CDR3 DNA reads TGTGCCAGCAGCTTAGAAATTTACAATGAGCAGTTCTTC. Supplemented by reference TRBV7-2 and TRBJ2-1, the full variable domain reads GAGVSQSPSNKVTEKGKDVELRCDPISGHTALYWYRQSLGQGLEFLIYFQGNSAPDKSGLPSDRFSAERTGGSVSTLTIQRTQQEDSAVYLCASSLEIYNEQFFGPGTRLTVL.

This clonotype was found many times. The chain employs TRBV28 and TRBJ1-1, with D possibly being TRBD1 (6 bases). The length of the CDR3 is 13 residues. CDR1 is MDHEN and CDR2 is SYDVKM in the germline V gene. The ends were cut back, 7 bases at V and 6 bases at J, with 15 bases in the middle. The chain's CDR3 is CASISSGGSEAFF. The CDR3 bases are TGTGCCAGCATATCCTCGGGGGGCTCTGAAGCTTTCTTT.

The chain employs TRBV7-6 and TRBJ2-1; 8 bases are a match to TRBD1. CDR1 is SGHVS, CDR2 FNYEAQ, per germline. V lost 10 bases to trimming and J lost 8 bases; unmatched junction nucleotides: 4. This CDR3 is 11 amino acids long. This CDR3 reads CATAGGHEQFF. The CDR3 DNA reads TGTGCCACCGCAGGGGGCCATGAGCAGTTCTTC.

V usage is TRBV7-2 and J usage is TRBJ1-2; 10 positions match TRBD1. V dropped 4 bases and J dropped 4; count of bases not matched to a gene: 9. CDR3 length: 16 amino acids. Germline loops: CDR1 SGHTA, CDR2 FQGNSA. CDR3 DNA: TGTGCCAGCAGCTCTAGCTTCGGGACAGGGGTCTATGGCTACACCTTC. Protein sequence: CASSSSFGTGVYGYTF. Full variable domain (missing parts from reference TRBV7-2 and TRBJ1-2): GAGVSQSPSNKVTEKGKDVELRCDPISGHTALYWYRQSLGQGLEFLIYFQGNSAPDKSGLPSDRFSAERTGGSVSTLTIQRTQQEDSAVYLCASSSSFGTGVYGYTFGSGTRLTVV.

The V and J genes are TRBV7-9 and TRBJ2-7; D perhaps matches TRBD2 (6 bases). The CDR3 is 12 amino acids. V lost 4 bases and J lost 6, with 10 bases in between. Germline V CDR1 and CDR2: SEHNR, FQNEAQ (reference sequence). The CDR3 nucleotides read TGTGCCAGCAGCTCCACTAGCTCCGAGCAGTACTTC. Amino acid sequence: CASSSTSSEQYF.

In its sample, this clonotype was seen many times. The chain joins TRBV30 to TRBJ1-2; no clear D. The CDR3 length is 12 residues. The germline V gene has CDR1 GTSNPN and CDR2 SVGIG (reference sequence). V lost 0 bases and J lost 0, with 2 bases in between. CDR3 loop: CAWSVTNYGYTF. The CDR3 nucleotides are TGTGCCTGGAGTGTAACTAACTATGGCTACACCTTC.

This clonotype turned up a few times. V gene TRBV7-2 combines with J gene TRBJ1-6; D ambiguous. Germline V gene lookup returns CDR1 SGHTA and CDR2 FQGNSA. The length of the CDR3 is 14 residues. Trimming removed 1 base from V and 9 bases from J, with 10 bases in between. CDR3 in DNA: TGTGCCAGCAGCTTAGATGGGAATAGTTCACCCCTCCACTTT. Translated, it gives CASSLDGNSSPLHF.

This chain links TRBV19 with TRBJ2-5, with D perhaps matching TRBD1 or TRBD2 (5 bases each). This CDR3 contains 15 residues. Germline values: CDR1 LNHDA, CDR2 SQIVND (reference sequence). V dropped 5 bases and J dropped 4 bases, with 17 bases sitting between them. DNA of the CDR3: TGTGCCAGTAGTCCACGACTGGGGGTTCGAGAGACCCAGTACTTC. It codes for CASSPRLGVRETQYF.

The chain is built from TRBV28 and TRBJ2-6; the match to TRBD1 covers 8 bases. The CDR3 is 17 amino acids. Germline V CDR1 and CDR2: MDHEN, SYDVKM. The J segment lost 4 bases and the V segment lost 6 bases, leaving 11 bases of the junction unmatched. CDR3 amino acids: CASSPGQDLGGANVLTF. CDR3 coding DNA: TGTGCCAGCAGCCCGGGACAGGACTTAGGGGGGGCCAACGTCCTGACTTTC.

A few counts support this clonotype. V and J are TRBV11-3 and TRBJ2-1, with D possibly being TRBD2 (5 bases). V was trimmed by 0 bases and J by 8 bases, leaving 14 bases between them. The length of the CDR3 is 15 residues. The germline CDR1 and CDR2 sequences are SGHNT and YENEEA. CDR3 DNA sequence: TGTGCCAGCAGCTTAGAAAATGATGAGGGCTATGAGCAGTTCTTC. Amino acid sequence: CASSLENDEGYEQFF.

The V gene is TRBV6-5, the J gene TRBJ2-2; either TRBD1 or TRBD2 may supply D (5 bases each). V lost 5 bases to trimming and J lost 4 bases, with 14 bases between them. This CDR3 comprises 15 residues. Germline V lookup: CDR1 MNHEY, CDR2 SVGAGI. CDR3 DNA sequence: TGTGCCAGCAGTATTCGTCCAGGGAGCACCGGGGAGCTGTTTTTT. It codes for CASSIRPGSTGELFF.

This clonotype was detected many times. This chain uses TRBV6-2 or TRBV6-3 with TRBJ2-4; 7 positions match TRBD2. Germline assignment: CDR1 MNHEY and CDR2 SVGEGT. CDR3 length: 19 residues. Trimming removed 7 bases from V and 3 bases from J; junction bases left unmatched: 21. As DNA, the CDR3 is TGTGCCAGCACTCCGCGGACTAGAGGAACCGGGGAGGGCAAAAACATTCAGTACTTC. It codes for CASTPRTRGTGEGKNIQYF.

This clonotype was counted only a few times. The chain is built from TRBV11-2 and TRBJ2-3; D gene uncertain. The CDR3 is made up of 16 amino acids. The germline V gene encodes CDR1 SGHAT and CDR2 FQNNGV. V was pared by 3 bases and J by 5 bases, with 18 bases between. The CDR3 DNA reads TGTGCCAGCAGCTTCCAGGCTCAAACAACCGAAGATACGCAGTATTTT. It yields the protein CASSFQAQTTEDTQYF.

Ten or more counts support this clonotype. The rearrangement joins TRBV7-2 to TRBJ2-3; 7 positions agree with TRBD2. Looked up from germline, CDR1 is SGHTA and CDR2 is FQGNSA. V was pared by 5 bases and J by 10 bases, with 9 bases of the junction left unmatched. The CDR3 runs 13 residues. CDR3 sequence (DNA): TGTGCCAGCAGCCCCCCTGGGGGGGAGTCGCAGTATTTT. Amino acid sequence: CASSPPGGESQYF.

This clonotype was counted ten times or more. The chain is built from TRBV12-3 or TRBV12-4 and TRBJ2-1; the D gene is possibly TRBD2 (6 bases). This CDR3 is 11 amino acids long. V lost 10 bases and J lost 14, with 18 bases in between. For the CDR3, the DNA is TGTGCCACCTCCATGGGGACTCAGAAGTTCTTC. This encodes CATSMGTQKFF.

The gene calls are TRBV20-1 and TRBJ2-7; D not resolved. The CDR3 is made up of 13 amino acids. V was shortened by 3 bases and J by 0 bases, with 9 bases between the two germline ends. Germline CDR1 reads DFQATT; CDR2 reads SNEGSKA (reference sequence). DNA of the CDR3: TGCAGTGCTAGCACTCCCTCCTCCTACGAGCAGTACTTC. Its protein product is CSASTPSSYEQYF.

A few counts support this clonotype. The chain is built from TRBV29-1 and TRBJ2-3; TRBD2 aligns across 7 bases. Germline CDR1 is SQVTM and CDR2 is ANQGSEA. The J segment lost 0 bases and the V segment lost 3 bases, leaving 9 bases of the junction unmatched. This CDR3 contains 16 residues. CDR3 amino acids: CSVDVASGTSTDTQYF. CDR3 sequence (DNA): TGCAGCGTTGATGTTGCTAGCGGTACTAGCACAGATACGCAGTATTTT.

To note about this clonotype: At one boundary the junction diverges from the germline segment, which might be a read error. V is TRBV10-3 and J is TRBJ2-1; 9 nucleotides align to TRBD1. Germline assignment: CDR1 ENHRY and CDR2 SYGVKD. The CDR3 covers 15 residues. CDR3 protein: CPISVGTGPYNEQFF. The DNA of the CDR3 is TGTCCCATCAGTGTCGGGACAGGGCCCTACAATGAGCAGTTCTTC.